Each of the 3 T cell receptor beta chains below was sequenced from the same sample in a study of technical replicates of blood from four donors (TCRdb year 2017). Library preparation was by the immunoSEQ multiplex PCR assay. This is the immuneACCESS table as TCRdb keeps it, with only in-frame sequences that have V and J called. A part of the clones is gone; compared with another copy, unresolved V genes explain less than half, and the rest is unexplained. A total of over 70,000 clones appear in this sample, about 96% of them only once. The top ten clones comprise around 0.2% of the sample. The source material was T cells isolated from PBMCs. Receptors originate from a human donor in good health.

The genes are TRBV30 and TRBJ1-2; 10 bases are shared with TRBD1. V gave up 3 bases and J gave up 4 bases; unmatched junction bases: 11. Germline V lookup: CDR1 GTSNPN, CDR2 SVGIG (reference sequence). This CDR3 has 16 residues. The CDR3 reads CAWRTSGQGGIYGYTF. For the CDR3, the DNA is TGTGCCTGGAGGACTTCAGGACAGGGGGGGATCTATGGCTACACCTTC.

The chain uses TRBV28 and TRBJ2-7; 9 bases map to TRBD1. Germline trimming cut 2 bases from V and 0 bases from J; bases unmatched to any gene: 5. The CDR3 spans 16 residues. The germline gives CDR1 MDHEN, CDR2 SYDVKM. The CDR3, as DNA: TGTGCCAGCAGTTTAAAGGGACAGGGCGCCTCCTACGAGCAGTACTTC. Protein: CASSLKGQGASYEQYF.

V is TRBV29-1 and J is TRBJ1-1; maybe TRBD1 (6 bases). The length of the CDR3 is 13 residues. The germline V gene encodes CDR1 SQVTM and CDR2 ANQGSEA. With 4 bases removed from V and 4 bases from J, the gap between germline ends came to 13 bases. The CDR3 DNA sequence: TGCAGCGTTGTTCGCCCAGGGGTCACTGAAGCTTTCTTT. Its translation is CSVVRPGVTEAFF.